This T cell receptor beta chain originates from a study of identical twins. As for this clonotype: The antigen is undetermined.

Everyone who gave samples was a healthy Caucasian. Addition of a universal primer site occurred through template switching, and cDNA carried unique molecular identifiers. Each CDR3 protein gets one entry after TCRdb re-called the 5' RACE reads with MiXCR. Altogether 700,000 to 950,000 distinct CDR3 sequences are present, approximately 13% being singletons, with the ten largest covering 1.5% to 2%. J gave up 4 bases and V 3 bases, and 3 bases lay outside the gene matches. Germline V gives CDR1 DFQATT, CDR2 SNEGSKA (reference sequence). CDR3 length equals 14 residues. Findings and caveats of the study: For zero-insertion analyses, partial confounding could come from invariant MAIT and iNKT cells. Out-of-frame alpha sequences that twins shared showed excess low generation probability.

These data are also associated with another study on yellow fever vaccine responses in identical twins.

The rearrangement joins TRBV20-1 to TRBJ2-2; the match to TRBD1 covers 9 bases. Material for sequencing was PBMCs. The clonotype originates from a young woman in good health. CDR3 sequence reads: CSARGQGLTGELFF. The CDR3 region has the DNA TGCAGTGCTAGGGGACAGGGCCTCACCGGGGAGCTGTTTTTT.